This entry concerns a single T cell receptor beta chain. Germline CDR1 and CDR2: SGHTA and FQGNSA. V was pared by 4 bases and J by 0 bases, with 11 bases between. CDR3 length: 15 amino acids. This sample was taken from a study of CD8+ T cells in alopecia areata. Study-level information: Treated individuals took tofacitinib by mouth, 5 to 10 mg twice daily.

Punch biopsies of lesional scalp, plus peripheral blood, were taken from alopecia areata patients. The sequencing template was cDNA reverse transcribed from extracted RNA. TCRdb keeps only in-frame clones here, not all; method: immunoSEQ multiplex PCR. The sample shows about 250,000 clones, approximately 61% of them seen only once. This material consisted of CD4+ T cells sorted from blood, taken at week 0. This sequence was found in a human donor with alopecia areata. The chain links TRBV7-2 to TRBJ2-3; D ambiguous. The CDR3 region is CASSSFARSTDTQYF. CDR3 sequence (DNA): TGTGCCAGCAGCTCGTTCGCCCGGAGCACAGATACGCAGTATTTT.